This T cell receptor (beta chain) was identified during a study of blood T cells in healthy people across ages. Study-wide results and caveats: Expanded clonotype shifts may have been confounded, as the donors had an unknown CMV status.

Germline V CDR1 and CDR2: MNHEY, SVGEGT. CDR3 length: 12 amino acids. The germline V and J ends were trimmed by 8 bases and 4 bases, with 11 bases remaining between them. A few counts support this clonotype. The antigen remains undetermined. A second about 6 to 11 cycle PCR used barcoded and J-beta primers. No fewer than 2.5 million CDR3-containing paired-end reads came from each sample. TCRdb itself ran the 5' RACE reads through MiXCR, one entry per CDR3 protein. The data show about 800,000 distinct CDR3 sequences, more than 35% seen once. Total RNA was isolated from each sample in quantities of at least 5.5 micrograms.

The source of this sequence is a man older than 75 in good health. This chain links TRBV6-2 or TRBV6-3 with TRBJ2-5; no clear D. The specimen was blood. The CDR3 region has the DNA TGTGCCAGCGCGAAAGTAGGAGAGACCCAGTACTTC. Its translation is CASAKVGETQYF.